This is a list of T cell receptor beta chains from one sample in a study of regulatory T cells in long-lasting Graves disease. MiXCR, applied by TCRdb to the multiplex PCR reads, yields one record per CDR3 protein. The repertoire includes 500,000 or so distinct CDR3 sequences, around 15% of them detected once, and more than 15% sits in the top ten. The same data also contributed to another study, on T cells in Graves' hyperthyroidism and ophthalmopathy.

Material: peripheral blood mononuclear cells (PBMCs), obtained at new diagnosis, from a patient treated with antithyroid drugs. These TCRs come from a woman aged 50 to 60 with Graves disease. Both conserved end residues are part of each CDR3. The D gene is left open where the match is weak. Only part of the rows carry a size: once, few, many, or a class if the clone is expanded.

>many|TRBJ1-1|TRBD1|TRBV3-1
CASAPGQGRTEAFF
TGTGCCAGCGCGCCCGGACAGGGGAGGACTGAAGCTTTCTTT
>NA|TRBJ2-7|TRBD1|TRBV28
CASSSLTTDGTGSLEQYF
TGTGCCAGCAGCAGTCTCACCACAGACGGGACAGGGTCTCTCGAGCAGTACTTC
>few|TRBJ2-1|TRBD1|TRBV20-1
CSAREPTGSSYNEQFF
TGCAGTGCTAGAGAACCGACAGGGAGCTCCTACAATGAGCAGTTCTTC
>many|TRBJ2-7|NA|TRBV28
CASSFVGGARGEQYF
TGTGCCAGCAGTTTTGTGGGGGGGGCTCGAGGCGAGCAGTACTTC
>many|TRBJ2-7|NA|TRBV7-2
CASSLFLMPGLQTYEQYF
TGTGCCAGCAGCTTATTCCTGATGCCGGGACTTCAAACCTACGAGCAGTACTTC
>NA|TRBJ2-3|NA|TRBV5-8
CASSPDSGTDTQYF
TGTGCCAGCAGCCCGGACAGCGGCACAGATACGCAGTATTTT
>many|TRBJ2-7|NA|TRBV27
CASSLSRQLISYEQYF
TGTGCCAGCAGTTTAAGTCGACAGTTGATATCCTACGAGCAGTACTTC
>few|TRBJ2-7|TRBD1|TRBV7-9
CASSLVTGTGSYEQYF
TGTGCCAGCAGCTTAGTGACGGGGACAGGGTCCTACGAGCAGTACTTC
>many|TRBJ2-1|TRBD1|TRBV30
CAWMRTGGNEQFF
TGTGCCTGGATGAGGACAGGGGGTAATGAGCAGTTCTTC
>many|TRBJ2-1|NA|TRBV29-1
CSGGTYWLSYNEQFF
TGCAGCGGCGGGACATATTGGCTCTCCTACAATGAGCAGTTCTTC
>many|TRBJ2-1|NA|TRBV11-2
CASSLISPEQFF
TGTGCCAGCAGCTTAATCTCCCCGGAGCAGTTCTTC
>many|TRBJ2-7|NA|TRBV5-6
CATARGAGEQYF
TGTGCCACAGCCCGGGGGGCAGGTGAGCAGTACTTC
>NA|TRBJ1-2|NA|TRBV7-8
CASSLARGGYTF
TGTGCCAGCAGCTTAGCCAGGGGCGGCTACACCTTC
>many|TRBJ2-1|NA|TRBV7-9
CASSPSSLAINEQFF
TGTGCCAGCAGCCCTAGCAGCCTGGCGATAAATGAGCAGTTCTTC
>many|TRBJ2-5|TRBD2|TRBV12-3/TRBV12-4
CASGAAGSQETQYF
TGTGCCAGCGGGGCAGCGGGAAGTCAAGAGACCCAGTACTTC
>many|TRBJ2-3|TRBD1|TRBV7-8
CASSLVVGTGRDTQYF
TGTGCCAGCAGCTTAGTTGTCGGGACAGGCCGAGATACGCAGTATTTT
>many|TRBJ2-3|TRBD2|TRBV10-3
CAISLAGPDTQYF
TGTGCCATCAGCCTAGCGGGACCCGATACGCAGTATTTT
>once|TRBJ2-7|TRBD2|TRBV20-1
CSAPETSGSYEQYF
TGCAGTGCTCCTGAGACTAGCGGGAGCTACGAGCAGTACTTC
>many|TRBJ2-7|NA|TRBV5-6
CASSFTGNSYEQYF
TGTGCCAGCAGTTTTACAGGGAACTCCTACGAGCAGTACTTC
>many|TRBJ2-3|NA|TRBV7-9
CASSLAQVPTDTQYF
TGTGCCAGCAGCTTAGCGCAAGTACCCACAGATACGCAGTATTTT
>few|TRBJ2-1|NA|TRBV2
CASRAGPEGEQFF
TGTGCCAGCAGGGCCGGACCCGAGGGTGAGCAGTTCTTC
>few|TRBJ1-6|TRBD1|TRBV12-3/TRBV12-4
CASSFRYRGYNSPLHF
TGTGCCAGCAGTTTTAGGTACAGGGGATATAATTCACCCCTCCACTTT
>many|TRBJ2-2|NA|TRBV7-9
CASSLGAVNTGELFF
TGTGCCAGCAGCTTAGGGGCTGTGAACACCGGGGAGCTGTTTTTT
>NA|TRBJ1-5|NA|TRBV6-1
CASNLNGRQPQHF
TGTGCCAGCAACCTTAATGGAAGGCAGCCCCAGCATTTT
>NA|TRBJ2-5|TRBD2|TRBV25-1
CASGTSGSPWGTQYF
TGTGCCAGCGGAACTAGCGGGAGCCCTTGGGGGACCCAGTACTTC
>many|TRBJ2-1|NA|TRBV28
CASSFLTRYNEQFF
TGTGCCAGCAGTTTTTTGACTAGATACAATGAGCAGTTCTTC
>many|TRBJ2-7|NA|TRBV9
CASSVGQSPSYEQYF
TGTGCCAGCAGCGTAGGGCAGTCCCCCTCCTACGAGCAGTACTTC
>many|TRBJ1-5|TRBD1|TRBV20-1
CSAGTGDSNQPQHF
TGCAGTGCTGGGACAGGGGATAGCAATCAGCCCCAGCATTTT
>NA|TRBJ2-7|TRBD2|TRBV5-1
CASSPPSGTPYEQYF
TGCGCCAGCAGCCCCCCTAGCGGGACCCCCTACGAGCAGTACTTC
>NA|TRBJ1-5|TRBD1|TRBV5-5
CASSQEGGRQGSKRQPQHF
TGTGCCAGCAGCCAAGAAGGAGGAAGACAGGGCAGTAAACGTCAGCCCCAGCATTTT
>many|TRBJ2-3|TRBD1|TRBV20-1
CSARDSGRGRTDTQYF
TGCAGTGCTAGAGATTCCGGCAGGGGGCGGACAGATACGCAGTATTTT
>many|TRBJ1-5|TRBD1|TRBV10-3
CAISSDRGFQPQHF
TGTGCCATCAGCTCCGACAGGGGATTTCAGCCCCAGCATTTT
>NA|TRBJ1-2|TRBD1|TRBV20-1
CSAGTGGAEYGYTF
TGCAGTGCTGGAACAGGGGGCGCGGAGTATGGCTACACCTTC
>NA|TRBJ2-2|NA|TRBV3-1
CASSQGIGMNTGELFF
TGTGCCAGCAGCCAGGGAATAGGTATGAACACCGGGGAGCTGTTTTTT
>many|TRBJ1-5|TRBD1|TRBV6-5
CASSYYRTGALISNQPQHF
TGTGCCAGCAGTTACTACAGGACAGGGGCACTAATTAGCAATCAGCCCCAGCATTTT
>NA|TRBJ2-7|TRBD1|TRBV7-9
CASTPASGTGRYEQYF
TGTGCCAGCACTCCAGCTTCCGGGACAGGGCGCTACGAGCAGTACTTC
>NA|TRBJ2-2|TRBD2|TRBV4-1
CASRGTRGSGELFF
TGCGCCAGCAGAGGGACTAGAGGCTCCGGGGAGCTGTTTTTT
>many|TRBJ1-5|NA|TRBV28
CASSFGRGGGHQPQHF
TGTGCCAGCAGTTTTGGGAGAGGTGGGGGTCATCAGCCCCAGCATTTT
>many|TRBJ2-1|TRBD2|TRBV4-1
CASSQELAGEAPSYNEQFF
TGCGCCAGCAGCCAAGAGCTAGCGGGAGAGGCCCCCTCCTACAATGAGCAGTTCTTC
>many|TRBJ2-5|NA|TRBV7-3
CASSLDYQETQYF
TGTGCCAGCAGCTTAGACTACCAAGAGACCCAGTACTTC
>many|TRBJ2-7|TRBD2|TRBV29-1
CSVYGLATYEQYF
TGCAGCGTCTACGGACTAGCGACCTACGAGCAGTACTTC
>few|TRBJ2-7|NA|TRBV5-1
CASSLEAPSYEQYF
TGCGCCAGCAGCTTGGAGGCCCCTTCCTACGAGCAGTACTTC
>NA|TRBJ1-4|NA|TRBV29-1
CSVQQGGEKLFF
TGCAGCGTTCAACAGGGAGGTGAAAAACTGTTTTTT
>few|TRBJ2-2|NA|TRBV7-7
CASSPTSESNTGELFF
TGTGCTAGCAGCCCCACTTCGGAATCTAACACCGGGGAGCTGTTTTTT
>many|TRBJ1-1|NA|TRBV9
CASSPRQDLNTEAFF
TGTGCCAGCAGTCCCCGACAGGATCTGAACACTGAAGCTTTCTTT
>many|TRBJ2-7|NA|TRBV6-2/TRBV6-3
CASSYFPGDSYEQYF
TGTGCCAGCAGTTACTTCCCAGGAGACTCCTACGAGCAGTACTTC
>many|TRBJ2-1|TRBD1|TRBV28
CASRRTGDNEQFF
TGTGCCAGCCGTCGGACAGGGGACAATGAGCAGTTCTTC
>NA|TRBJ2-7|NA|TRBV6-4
CARFGRESWGGPYYEQYF
TGTGCCAGATTTGGTCGGGAGTCGTGGGGCGGGCCTTACTACGAGCAGTACTTC
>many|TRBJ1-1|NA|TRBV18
CASSPLGNTEAFF
TGTGCCAGCTCACCTCTCGGTAACACTGAAGCTTTCTTT
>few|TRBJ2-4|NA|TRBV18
CASSPFIQTDRLAKNIQYF
TGTGCCAGCTCACCCTTCATCCAAACCGACAGGTTGGCCAAAAACATTCAGTACTTC
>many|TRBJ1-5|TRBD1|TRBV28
CASSTARQGVGNQPQHF
TGTGCCAGCAGTACCGCCCGACAGGGGGTGGGCAATCAGCCCCAGCATTTT
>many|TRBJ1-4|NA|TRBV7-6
CASSSVNGVKLFF
TGTGCCAGCAGCTCGGTCAACGGGGTAAAACTGTTTTTT
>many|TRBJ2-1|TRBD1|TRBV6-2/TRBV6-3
CASNRGNEQFF
TGTGCCAGCAACAGGGGGAATGAGCAGTTCTTC
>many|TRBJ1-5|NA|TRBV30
CAWSRGMFNQPQHF
TGTGCCTGGAGTAGGGGGATGTTCAATCAGCCCCAGCATTTT
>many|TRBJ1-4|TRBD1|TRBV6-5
CASSYRGRGRNNEKLFF
TGTGCCAGCAGTTACCGAGGCAGGGGGCGGAATAATGAAAAACTGTTTTTT
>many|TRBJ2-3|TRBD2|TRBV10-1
CASSVGLAGAADTQYF
TGCGCCAGCAGTGTCGGCCTAGCGGGAGCTGCAGATACGCAGTATTTT
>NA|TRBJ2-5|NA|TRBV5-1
CASSLARASETQYF
TGCGCCAGCAGCTTGGCCAGGGCTAGCGAGACCCAGTACTTC
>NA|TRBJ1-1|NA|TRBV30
CAYKTQGYPEAFF
TGTGCCTACAAGACCCAGGGGTATCCTGAAGCTTTCTTT
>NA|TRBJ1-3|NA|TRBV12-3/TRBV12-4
CASHAGTGNTIYF
TGTGCCAGCCACGCGGGGACTGGAAACACCATATATTTT